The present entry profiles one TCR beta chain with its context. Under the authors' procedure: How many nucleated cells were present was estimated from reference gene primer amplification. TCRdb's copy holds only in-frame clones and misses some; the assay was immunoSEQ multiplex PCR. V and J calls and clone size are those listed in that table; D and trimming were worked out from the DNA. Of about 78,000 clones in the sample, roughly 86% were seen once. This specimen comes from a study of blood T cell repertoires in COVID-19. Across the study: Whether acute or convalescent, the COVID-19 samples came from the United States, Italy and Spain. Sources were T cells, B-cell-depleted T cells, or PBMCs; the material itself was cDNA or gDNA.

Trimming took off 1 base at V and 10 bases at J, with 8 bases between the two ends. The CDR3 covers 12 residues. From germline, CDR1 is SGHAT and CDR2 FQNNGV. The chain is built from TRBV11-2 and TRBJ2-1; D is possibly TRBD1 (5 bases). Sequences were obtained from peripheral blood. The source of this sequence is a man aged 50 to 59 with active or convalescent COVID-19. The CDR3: CASSLGGQEQFF. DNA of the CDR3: TGTGCCAGCAGCTTAGGCGGACAAGAGCAGTTCTTC.